This T cell receptor beta chain was obtained from a study of cytomegalovirus exposure and HLA in healthy donors. Whole-study results and caveats: Prior analysis indicated that the majority of TCR beta V segments exhibited productivity approximately 90% or approximately 30% of the time.

Note on this clone: What it recognizes is unknown.

Between the trimmed V and J ends, which lost 5 bases and 0 bases, there was a span of 5 bases. The CDR3 is 14 amino acids. CDR1 SGHDN and CDR2 FVKESK come from the germline V gene. This PCR relied on a set of 60 Vbeta primers and 13 Jbeta primers. The data were produced by immunoSEQ multiplex PCR, yet TCRdb's version contains in-frame clones alone and is incomplete. The sample totals 200,000 or so clones. The sample taken for sequencing was PBMCs. This clonotype was obtained from a girl aged 2 to 9 in good health and CMV-seropositive. The V call is TRBV14, the J call TRBJ2-6; D gene uncertain. The CDR3 reads CASSVGSGANVLTF. The CDR3 DNA is TGTGCCAGCAGCGTCGGCTCTGGGGCCAACGTCCTGACTTTC.